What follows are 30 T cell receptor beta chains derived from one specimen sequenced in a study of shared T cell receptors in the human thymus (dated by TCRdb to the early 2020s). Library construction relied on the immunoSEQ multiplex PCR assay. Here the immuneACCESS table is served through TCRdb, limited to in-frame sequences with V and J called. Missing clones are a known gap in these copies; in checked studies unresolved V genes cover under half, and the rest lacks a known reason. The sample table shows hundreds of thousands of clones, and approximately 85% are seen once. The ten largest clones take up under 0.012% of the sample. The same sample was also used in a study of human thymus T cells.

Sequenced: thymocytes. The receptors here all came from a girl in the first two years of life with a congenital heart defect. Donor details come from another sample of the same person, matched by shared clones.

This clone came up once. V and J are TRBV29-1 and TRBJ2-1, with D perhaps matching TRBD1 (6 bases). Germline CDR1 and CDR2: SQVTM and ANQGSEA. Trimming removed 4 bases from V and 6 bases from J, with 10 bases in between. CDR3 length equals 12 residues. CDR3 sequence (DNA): TGCAGCGTTGGGGGGCGACTCAATGAGCAGTTCTTC. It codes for CSVGGRLNEQFF.

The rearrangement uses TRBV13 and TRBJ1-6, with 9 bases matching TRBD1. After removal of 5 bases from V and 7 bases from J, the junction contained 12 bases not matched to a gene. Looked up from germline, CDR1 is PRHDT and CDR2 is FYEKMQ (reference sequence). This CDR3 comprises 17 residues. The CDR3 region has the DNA TGTGCCAGCAGCGCTAGCCCGGGACAGGGTTCGAATTCACCCCTCCACTTT. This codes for CASSASPGQGSNSPLHF. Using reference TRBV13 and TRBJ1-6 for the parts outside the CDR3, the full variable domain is AAGVIQSPRHLIKEKRETATLKCYPIPRHDTVYWYQQGPGQDPQFLISFYEKMQSDKGSIPDRFSAQQFSDYHSELNMSSLELGDSALYFCASSASPGQGSNSPLHFGNGTRLTVT.

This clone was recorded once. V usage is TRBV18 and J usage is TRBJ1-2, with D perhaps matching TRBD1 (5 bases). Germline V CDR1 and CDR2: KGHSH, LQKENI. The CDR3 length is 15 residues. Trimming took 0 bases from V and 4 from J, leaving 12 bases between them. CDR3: CASSPPNDRPYGYTF. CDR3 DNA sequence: TGTGCCAGCTCACCACCAAACGACAGACCCTATGGCTACACCTTC.

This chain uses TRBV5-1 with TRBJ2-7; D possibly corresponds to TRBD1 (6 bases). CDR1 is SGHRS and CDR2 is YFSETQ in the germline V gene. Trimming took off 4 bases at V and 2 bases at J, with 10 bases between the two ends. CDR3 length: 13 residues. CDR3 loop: CASSPAGAYEQYF. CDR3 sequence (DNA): TGCGCCAGCAGCCCCGCAGGGGCCTACGAGCAGTACTTC.

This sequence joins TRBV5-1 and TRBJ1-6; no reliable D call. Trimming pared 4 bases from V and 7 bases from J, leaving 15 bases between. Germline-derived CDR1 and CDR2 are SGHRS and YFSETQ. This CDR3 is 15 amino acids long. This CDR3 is CASSGSGPGNSPLHF. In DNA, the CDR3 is TGCGCCAGCAGCGGATCCGGGCCGGGGAATTCACCCCTCCACTTT.

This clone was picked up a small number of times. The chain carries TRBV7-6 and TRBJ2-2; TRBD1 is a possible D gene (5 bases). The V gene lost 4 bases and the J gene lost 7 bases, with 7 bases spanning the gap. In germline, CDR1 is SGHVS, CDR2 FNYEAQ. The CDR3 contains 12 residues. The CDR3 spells CASSSQGGELFF. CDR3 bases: TGTGCCAGCAGCTCCCAGGGCGGGGAGCTGTTTTTT.

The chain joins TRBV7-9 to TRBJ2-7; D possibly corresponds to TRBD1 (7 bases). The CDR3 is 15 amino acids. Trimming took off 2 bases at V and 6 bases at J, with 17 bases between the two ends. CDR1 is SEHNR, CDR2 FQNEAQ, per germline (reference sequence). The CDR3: CASSLNGGQGGEQYF. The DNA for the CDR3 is TGTGCCAGCAGCTTAAACGGCGGCCAGGGGGGCGAGCAGTACTTC.

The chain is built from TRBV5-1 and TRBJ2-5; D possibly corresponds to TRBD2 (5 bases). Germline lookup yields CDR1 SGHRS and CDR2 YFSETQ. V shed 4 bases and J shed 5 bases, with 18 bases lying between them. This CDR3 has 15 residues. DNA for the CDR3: TGCGCCAGCAGCCCCCGAGAGGGATTGAAGGAGACCCAGTACTTC. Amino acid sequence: CASSPREGLKETQYF. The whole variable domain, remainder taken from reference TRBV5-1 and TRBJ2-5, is KAGVTQTPRYLIKTRGQQVTLSCSPISGHRSVSWYQQTPGQGLQFLFEYFSETQRNKGNFPGRFSGRQFSNSRSEMNVSTLELGDSALYLCASSPREGLKETQYFGPGTRLLVL.

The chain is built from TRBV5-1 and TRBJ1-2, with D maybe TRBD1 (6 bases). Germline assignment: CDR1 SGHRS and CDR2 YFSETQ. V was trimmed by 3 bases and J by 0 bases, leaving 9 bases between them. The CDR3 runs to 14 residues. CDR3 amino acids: CASSSAGANYGYTF. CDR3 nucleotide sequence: TGCGCCAGCAGCTCCGCAGGGGCTAACTATGGCTACACCTTC. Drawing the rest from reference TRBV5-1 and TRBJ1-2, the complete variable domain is KAGVTQTPRYLIKTRGQQVTLSCSPISGHRSVSWYQQTPGQGLQFLFEYFSETQRNKGNFPGRFSGRQFSNSRSEMNVSTLELGDSALYLCASSSAGANYGYTFGSGTRLTVV.

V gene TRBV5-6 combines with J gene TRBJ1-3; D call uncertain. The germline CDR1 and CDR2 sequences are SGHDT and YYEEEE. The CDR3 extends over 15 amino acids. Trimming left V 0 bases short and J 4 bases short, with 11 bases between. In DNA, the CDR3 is TGTGCCAGCAGCTTGGCGGGAGCTACAGGAAACACCATATATTTT. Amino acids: CASSLAGATGNTIYF.

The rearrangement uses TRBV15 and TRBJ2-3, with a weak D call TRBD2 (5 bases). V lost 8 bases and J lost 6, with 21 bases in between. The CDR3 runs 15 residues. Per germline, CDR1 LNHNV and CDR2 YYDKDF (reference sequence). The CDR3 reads CATDVRRGRVDTQYF. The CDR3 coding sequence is TGTGCCACCGACGTCCGACGGGGTAGGGTGGATACGCAGTATTTT.

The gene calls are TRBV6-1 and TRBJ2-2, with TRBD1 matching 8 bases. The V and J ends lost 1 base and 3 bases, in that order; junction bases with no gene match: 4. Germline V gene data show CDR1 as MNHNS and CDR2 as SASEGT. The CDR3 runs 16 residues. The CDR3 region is CASSEEPDRDTGELFF. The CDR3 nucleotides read TGTGCCAGCAGTGAAGAACCGGACAGGGACACCGGGGAGCTGTTTTTT.

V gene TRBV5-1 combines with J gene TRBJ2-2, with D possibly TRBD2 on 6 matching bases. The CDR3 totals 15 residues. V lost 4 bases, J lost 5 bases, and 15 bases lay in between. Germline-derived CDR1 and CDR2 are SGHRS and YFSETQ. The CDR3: CASSPLYAGTGELFF. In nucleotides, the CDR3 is TGCGCCAGCAGCCCCCTTTATGCGGGGACCGGGGAGCTGTTTTTT.

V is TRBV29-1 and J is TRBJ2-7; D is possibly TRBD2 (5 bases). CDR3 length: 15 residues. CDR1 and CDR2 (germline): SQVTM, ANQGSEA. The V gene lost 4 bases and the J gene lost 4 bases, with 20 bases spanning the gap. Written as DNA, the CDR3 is TGCAGCGTTGTAGTAGGCCTTTCGGGGTCGTACGAGCAGTACTTC. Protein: CSVVVGLSGSYEQYF.

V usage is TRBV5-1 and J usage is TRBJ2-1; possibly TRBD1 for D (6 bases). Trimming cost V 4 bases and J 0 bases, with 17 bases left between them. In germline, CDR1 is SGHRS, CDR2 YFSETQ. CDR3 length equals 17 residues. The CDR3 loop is CASSPTTGIISYNEQFF. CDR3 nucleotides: TGCGCCAGCAGCCCCACGACAGGTATAATCTCCTACAATGAGCAGTTCTTC.

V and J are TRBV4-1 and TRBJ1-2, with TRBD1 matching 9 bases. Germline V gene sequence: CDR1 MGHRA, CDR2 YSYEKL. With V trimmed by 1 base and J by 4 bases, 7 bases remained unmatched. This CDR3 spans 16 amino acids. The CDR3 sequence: CASSQGTGAIFYGYTF. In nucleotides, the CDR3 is TGCGCCAGCAGCCAAGGGACAGGGGCGATCTTCTATGGCTACACCTTC.

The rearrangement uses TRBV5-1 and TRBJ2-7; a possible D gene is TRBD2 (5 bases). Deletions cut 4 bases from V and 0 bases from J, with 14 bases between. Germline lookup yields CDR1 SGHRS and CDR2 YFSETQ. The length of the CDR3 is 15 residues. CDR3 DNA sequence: TGCGCCAGCAGCCCCTCACCACTAGACTCCTACGAGCAGTACTTC. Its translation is CASSPSPLDSYEQYF.

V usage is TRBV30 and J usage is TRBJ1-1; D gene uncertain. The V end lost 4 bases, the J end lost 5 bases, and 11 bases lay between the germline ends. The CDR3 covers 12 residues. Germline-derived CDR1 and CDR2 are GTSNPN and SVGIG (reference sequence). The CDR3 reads CAWNAGSTEAFF. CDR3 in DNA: TGTGCCTGGAATGCGGGCTCGACTGAAGCTTTCTTT.

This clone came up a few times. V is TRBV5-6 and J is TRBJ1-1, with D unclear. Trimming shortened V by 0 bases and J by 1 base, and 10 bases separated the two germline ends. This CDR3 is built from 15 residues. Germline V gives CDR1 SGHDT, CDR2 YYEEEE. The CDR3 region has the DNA TGTGCCAGCAGCTTGGTAGGTGGCGGGAACACTGAAGCTTTCTTT. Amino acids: CASSLVGGGNTEAFF.

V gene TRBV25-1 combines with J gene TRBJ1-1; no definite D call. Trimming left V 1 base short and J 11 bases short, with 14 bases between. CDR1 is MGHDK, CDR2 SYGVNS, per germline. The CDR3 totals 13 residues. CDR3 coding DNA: TGTGCCAGCAGTGAATTTCGACGACTACGGGCTTTCTTT. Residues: CASSEFRRLRAFF.

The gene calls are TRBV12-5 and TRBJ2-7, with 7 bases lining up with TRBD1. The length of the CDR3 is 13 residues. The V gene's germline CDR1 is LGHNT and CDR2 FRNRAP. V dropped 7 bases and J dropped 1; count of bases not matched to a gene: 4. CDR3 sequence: CASAQGESYEQYF. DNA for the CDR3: TGTGCTAGTGCGCAGGGGGAGTCCTACGAGCAGTACTTC.

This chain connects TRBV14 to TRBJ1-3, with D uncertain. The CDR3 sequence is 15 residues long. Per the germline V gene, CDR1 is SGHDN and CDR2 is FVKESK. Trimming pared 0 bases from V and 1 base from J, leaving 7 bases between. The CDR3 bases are TGTGCCAGCAGCCAAGATCGGTTATCTGGAAACACCATATATTTT. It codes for CASSQDRLSGNTIYF. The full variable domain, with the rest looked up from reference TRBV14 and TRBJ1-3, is EAGVTQFPSHSVIEKGQTVTLRCDPISGHDNLYWYRRVMGKEIKFLLHFVKESKQDESGMPNNRFLAERTGGTYSTLKVQPAELEDSGVYFCASSQDRLSGNTIYFGEGSWLTVV.

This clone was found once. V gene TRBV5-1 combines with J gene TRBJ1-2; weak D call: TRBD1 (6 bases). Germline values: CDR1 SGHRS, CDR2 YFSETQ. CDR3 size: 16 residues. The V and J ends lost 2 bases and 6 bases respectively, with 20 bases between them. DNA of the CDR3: TGCGCCAGCAGCTTTTCGCCAGGGGAGTTAACAAATGGCTACACCTTC. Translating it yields CASSFSPGELTNGYTF.

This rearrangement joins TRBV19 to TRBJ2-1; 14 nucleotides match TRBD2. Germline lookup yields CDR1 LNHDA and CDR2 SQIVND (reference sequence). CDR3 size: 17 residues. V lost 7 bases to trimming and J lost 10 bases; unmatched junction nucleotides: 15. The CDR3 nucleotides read TGTGCCAGTACCGCGCCGGGACTAGCGGGGGAACGGCAGGAGCAGTTCTTC. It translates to CASTAPGLAGERQEQFF.

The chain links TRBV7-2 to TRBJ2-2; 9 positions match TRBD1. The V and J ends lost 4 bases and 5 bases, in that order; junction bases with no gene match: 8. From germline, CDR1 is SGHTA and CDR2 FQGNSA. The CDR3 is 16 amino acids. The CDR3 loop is CASSSTDRGGTGELFF. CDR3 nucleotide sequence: TGTGCCAGCAGCTCCACCGACAGGGGGGGAACCGGGGAGCTGTTTTTT.

The CDR3 coding sequence is TGTGCCAGCAGTTTAGGGGAGACAGGGAGTCCCTACGAGCAGTACTTC. Translating it yields CASSLGETGSPYEQYF. The chain is built from TRBV28 and TRBJ2-7; 7 bases are shared with TRBD1. Germline V gives CDR1 MDHEN, CDR2 SYDVKM. The CDR3 sequence is 16 residues long. J gave up 2 bases and V 2 bases, and 9 bases lay outside the gene matches.

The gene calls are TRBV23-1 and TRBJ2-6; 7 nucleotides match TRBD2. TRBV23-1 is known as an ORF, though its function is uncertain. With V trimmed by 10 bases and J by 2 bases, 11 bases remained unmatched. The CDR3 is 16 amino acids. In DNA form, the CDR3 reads TGCGCCACTAGCGCCGGTCGGGGGGCTGGGGCCAACGTCCTGACTTTC. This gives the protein CATSAGRGAGANVLTF.

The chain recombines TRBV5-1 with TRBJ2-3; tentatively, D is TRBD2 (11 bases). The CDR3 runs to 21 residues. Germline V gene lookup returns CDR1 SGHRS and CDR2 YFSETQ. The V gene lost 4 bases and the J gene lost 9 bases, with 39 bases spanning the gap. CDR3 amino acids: CASSLRDRGRIGPSGGRTQYF. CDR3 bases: TGCGCCAGCAGCCTCCGGGACAGGGGAAGAATTGGCCCTAGCGGGGGGCGGACGCAGTATTTT.

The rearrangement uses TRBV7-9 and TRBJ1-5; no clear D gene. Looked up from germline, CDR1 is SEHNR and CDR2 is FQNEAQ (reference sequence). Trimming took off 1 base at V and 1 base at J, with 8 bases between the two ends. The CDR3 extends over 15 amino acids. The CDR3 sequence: CASSLGRGSNQPQHF. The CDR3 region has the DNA TGTGCCAGCAGCTTAGGGCGGGGAAGCAATCAGCCCCAGCATTTT. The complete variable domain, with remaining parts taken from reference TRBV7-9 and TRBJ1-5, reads DTGVSQNPRHKITKRGQNVTFRCDPISEHNRLYWYRQTLGQGPEFLTYFQNEAQLEKSRLLSDRFSAERPKGSFSTLEIQRTEQGDSAMYLCASSLGRGSNQPQHFGDGTRLSIL.

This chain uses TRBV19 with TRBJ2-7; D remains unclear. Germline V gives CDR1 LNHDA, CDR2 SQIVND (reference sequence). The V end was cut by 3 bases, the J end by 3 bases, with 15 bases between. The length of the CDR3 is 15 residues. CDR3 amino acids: CASSISAGGFYEQYF. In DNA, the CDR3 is TGTGCCAGTAGTATTTCGGCAGGTGGGTTCTACGAGCAGTACTTC.